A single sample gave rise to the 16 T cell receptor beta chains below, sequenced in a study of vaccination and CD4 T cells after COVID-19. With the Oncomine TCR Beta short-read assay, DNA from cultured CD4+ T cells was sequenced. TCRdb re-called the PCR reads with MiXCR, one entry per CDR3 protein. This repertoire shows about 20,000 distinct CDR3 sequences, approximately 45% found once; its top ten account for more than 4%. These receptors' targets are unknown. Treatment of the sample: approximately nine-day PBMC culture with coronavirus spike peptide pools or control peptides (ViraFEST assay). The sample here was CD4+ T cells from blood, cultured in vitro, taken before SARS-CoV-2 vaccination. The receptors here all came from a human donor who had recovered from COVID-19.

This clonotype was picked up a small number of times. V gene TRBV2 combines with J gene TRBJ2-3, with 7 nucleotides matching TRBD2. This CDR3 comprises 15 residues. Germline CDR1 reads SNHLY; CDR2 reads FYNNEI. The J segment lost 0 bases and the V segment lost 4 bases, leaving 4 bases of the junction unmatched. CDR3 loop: CASSGLAYSTDTQYF. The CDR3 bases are TGTGCCAGCAGTGGACTAGCCTATAGCACAGATACGCAGTATTTT.

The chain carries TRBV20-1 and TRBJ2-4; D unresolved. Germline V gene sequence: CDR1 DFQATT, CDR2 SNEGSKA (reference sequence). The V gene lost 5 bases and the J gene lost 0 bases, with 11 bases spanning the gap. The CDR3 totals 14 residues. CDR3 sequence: CSALSRGAKNIQYF. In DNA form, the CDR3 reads TGCAGTGCTCTCTCGCGTGGAGCCAAAAACATTCAGTACTTC.

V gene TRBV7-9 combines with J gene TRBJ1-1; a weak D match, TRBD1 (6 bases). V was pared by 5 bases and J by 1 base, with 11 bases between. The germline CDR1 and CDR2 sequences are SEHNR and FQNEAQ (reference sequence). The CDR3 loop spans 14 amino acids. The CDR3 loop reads CASSQMGANTEAFF. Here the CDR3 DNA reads TGTGCCAGCAGCCAAATGGGGGCGAACACTGAAGCTTTCTTT.

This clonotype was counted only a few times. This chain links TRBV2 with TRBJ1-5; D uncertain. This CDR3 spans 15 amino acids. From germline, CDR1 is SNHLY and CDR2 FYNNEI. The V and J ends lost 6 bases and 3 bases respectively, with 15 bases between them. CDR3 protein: CASRARTGDNQPQHF. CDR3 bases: TGTGCCAGCAGAGCCCGGACGGGAGACAATCAGCCCCAGCATTTT.

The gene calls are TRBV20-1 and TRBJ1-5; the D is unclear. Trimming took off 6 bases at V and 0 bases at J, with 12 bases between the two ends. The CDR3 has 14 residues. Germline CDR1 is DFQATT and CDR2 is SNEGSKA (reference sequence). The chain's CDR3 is CSASEGYSNQPQHF. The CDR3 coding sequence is TGCAGTGCCTCCGAAGGGTATAGCAATCAGCCCCAGCATTTT.

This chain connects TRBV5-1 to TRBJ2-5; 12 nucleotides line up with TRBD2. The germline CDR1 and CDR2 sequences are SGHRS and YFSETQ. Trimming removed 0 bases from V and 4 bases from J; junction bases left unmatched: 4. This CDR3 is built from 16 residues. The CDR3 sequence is CASSLAPSGGAETQYF. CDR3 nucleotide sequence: TGCGCCAGCAGCTTGGCCCCTAGCGGGGGGGCAGAGACCCAGTACTTC.

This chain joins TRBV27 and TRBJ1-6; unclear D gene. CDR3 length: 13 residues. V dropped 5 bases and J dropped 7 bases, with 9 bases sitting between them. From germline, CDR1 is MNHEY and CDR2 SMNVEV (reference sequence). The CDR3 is CASSTTFNSPLHF. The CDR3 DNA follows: TGTGCCAGCAGTACAACCTTCAATTCACCCCTCCACTTT.

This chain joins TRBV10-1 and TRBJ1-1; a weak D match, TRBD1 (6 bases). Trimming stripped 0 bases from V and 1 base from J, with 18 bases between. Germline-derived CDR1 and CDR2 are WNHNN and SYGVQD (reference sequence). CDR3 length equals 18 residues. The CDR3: CASSESVGAGAPNTEAFF. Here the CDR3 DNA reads TGCGCCAGCAGTGAGTCGGTCGGTGCAGGGGCACCGAACACTGAAGCTTTCTTT.

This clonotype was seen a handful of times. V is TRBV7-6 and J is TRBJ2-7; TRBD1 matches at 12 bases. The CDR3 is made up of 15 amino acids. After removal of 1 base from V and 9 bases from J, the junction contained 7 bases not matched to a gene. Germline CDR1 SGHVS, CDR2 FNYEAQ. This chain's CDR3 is CASSLDSGTGGRQYF. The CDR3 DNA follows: TGTGCCAGCAGCTTAGATTCCGGGACAGGGGGCCGGCAGTACTTC.

The CDR3 spells CASSIPPGTGTTEAFF. The CDR3 DNA is TGTGCCAGTAGTATCCCCCCCGGGACAGGGACCACTGAAGCTTTCTTT. V usage is TRBV19 and J usage is TRBJ1-1; 9 positions match TRBD1. From germline, CDR1 is LNHDA and CDR2 SQIVND (reference sequence). The J segment lost 4 bases and the V segment lost 3 bases, leaving 9 bases of the junction unmatched. The CDR3 is made up of 16 amino acids.

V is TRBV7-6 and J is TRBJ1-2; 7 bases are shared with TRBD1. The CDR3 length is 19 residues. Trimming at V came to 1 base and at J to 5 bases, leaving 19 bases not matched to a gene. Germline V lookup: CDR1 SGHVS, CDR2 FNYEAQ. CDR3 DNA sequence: TGTGCCAGCAGCTTAGTTCTCTTCCGGACAGGCCTTCCTTCATATGGCTACACCTTC. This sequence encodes CASSLVLFRTGLPSYGYTF. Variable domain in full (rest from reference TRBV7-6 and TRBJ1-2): GAGVSQSPRYKVTKRGQDVALRCDPISGHVSLYWYRQALGQGPEFLTYFNYEAQQDKSGLPNDRFSAERPEGSISTLTIQRTEQRDSAMYRCASSLVLFRTGLPSYGYTFGSGTRLTVV.

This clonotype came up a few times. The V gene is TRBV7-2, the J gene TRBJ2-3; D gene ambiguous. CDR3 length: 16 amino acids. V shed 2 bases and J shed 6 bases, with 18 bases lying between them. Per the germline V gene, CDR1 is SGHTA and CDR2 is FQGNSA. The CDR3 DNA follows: TGTGCCAGCAGCTTACGAGGTCCCTCGGGCGGCGATACGCAGTATTTT. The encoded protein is CASSLRGPSGGDTQYF.

This CDR3 reads CASGLAGGPRNEQFF. CDR3 coding DNA: TGTGCCAGTGGACTAGCGGGAGGGCCAAGGAATGAGCAGTTCTTC. The V call is TRBV19, the J call TRBJ2-1; 15 bases are shared with TRBD2. Losses at the gene ends were 8 bases for V and 7 bases for J; bases not matched to a gene: 6. Germline CDR1 reads LNHDA; CDR2 reads SQIVND (reference sequence). The CDR3 consists of 15 residues.

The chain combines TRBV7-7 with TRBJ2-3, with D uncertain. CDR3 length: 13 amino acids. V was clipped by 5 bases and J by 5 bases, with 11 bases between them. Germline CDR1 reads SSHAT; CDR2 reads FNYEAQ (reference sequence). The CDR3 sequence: CASSRGRLDTQYF. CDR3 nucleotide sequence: TGTGCCAGCAGCCGTGGCCGCTTAGATACGCAGTATTTT.

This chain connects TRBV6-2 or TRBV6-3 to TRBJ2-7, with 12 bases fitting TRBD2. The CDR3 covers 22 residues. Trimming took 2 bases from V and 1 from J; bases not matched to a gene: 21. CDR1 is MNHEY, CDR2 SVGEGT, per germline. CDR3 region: CASSYPRSHSLAGGVLSYEQYF. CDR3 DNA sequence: TGTGCCAGCAGTTACCCCCGTTCACATTCTCTAGCGGGAGGGGTGTTATCCTACGAGCAGTACTTC.

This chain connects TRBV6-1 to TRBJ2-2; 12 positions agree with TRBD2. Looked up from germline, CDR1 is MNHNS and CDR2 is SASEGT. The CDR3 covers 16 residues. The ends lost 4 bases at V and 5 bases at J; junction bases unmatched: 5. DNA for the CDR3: TGTGCCAGCAGTGTGACTAGCGGGAGTGGGACCGGGGAGCTGTTTTTT. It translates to CASSVTSGSGTGELFF.